These 20 T cell receptor beta chains originate from one sample sequenced in a study of cytomegalovirus exposure and HLA in healthy donors. In the PCR, 60 Vbeta and 13 Jbeta primers were used. The data were produced by immunoSEQ multiplex PCR, yet TCRdb's version contains in-frame clones alone and is incomplete. The table has about 160,000 clones, 77% seen once. The sequencing input was PBMCs. These receptors all stem from a man under 40 in good health and CMV-seropositive.

The chain recombines TRBV9 with TRBJ2-3, with TRBD2 identical over 10 bases. With 0 bases clipped from V and 2 bases from J, the junction kept 9 bases outside the gene matches. CDR1 and CDR2 from the germline V gene are SGDLS and YYNGEE. The CDR3 consists of 18 residues. The CDR3 is CASSVGGSGGSITDTQYF. DNA for the CDR3: TGTGCCAGCAGCGTAGGGGGTAGCGGGGGGTCTATCACAGATACGCAGTATTTT.

The chain combines TRBV4-3 with TRBJ1-2, with unresolved D. This CDR3 is 15 amino acids long. Per the germline V gene, CDR1 is LGHNA and CDR2 is YSLEER. V gave up 3 bases and J gave up 0 bases, with 11 bases separating them. Here the CDR3 reads CASSQPNGPNYGYTF. The CDR3 DNA is TGCGCCAGCAGCCAGCCCAATGGGCCTAACTATGGCTACACCTTC.

The gene calls are TRBV5-1 and TRBJ2-3; D gene unclear. V dropped 3 bases and J dropped 0 bases, with 8 bases sitting between them. The germline V gene encodes CDR1 SGHRS and CDR2 YFSETQ. The CDR3 runs 14 residues. In nucleotides, the CDR3 is TGCGCCAGCAGCTCTGACTCCAGCACAGATACGCAGTATTTT. Its protein product is CASSSDSSTDTQYF.

The CDR3, as DNA: TGCGCCAGCAGCTTTACTAGCGGGGGTTCGGGTGAGCAGTTCTTC. Translating it yields CASSFTSGGSGEQFF. The chain uses TRBV5-1 and TRBJ2-1; 11 bases align to TRBD2. Germline V CDR1 and CDR2: SGHRS, YFSETQ. The CDR3 totals 15 residues. V gave up 2 bases and J gave up 9 bases; unmatched junction bases: 7.

This clone was observed a single time. The chain is built from TRBV7-2 and TRBJ1-2; 9 nucleotides line up with TRBD1. After removal of 5 bases from V and 4 bases from J, the junction contained 8 bases not matched to a gene. The CDR3 covers 15 residues. The germline CDR1 and CDR2 sequences are SGHTA and FQGNSA. The CDR3 here is CASSPQGQGGYGYTF. CDR3 DNA sequence: TGTGCCAGCAGCCCCCAGGGACAGGGCGGCTATGGCTACACCTTC. The full variable domain, in which reference TRBV7-2 and TRBJ1-2 provide the parts outside the CDR3, is GAGVSQSPSNKVTEKGKDVELRCDPISGHTALYWYRQSLGQGLEFLIYFQGNSAPDKSGLPSDRFSAERTGGSVSTLTIQRTQQEDSAVYLCASSPQGQGGYGYTFGSGTRLTVV.

This clone was observed a single time. The chain employs TRBV28 and TRBJ1-4; D ambiguous. V was pared by 7 bases and J by 1 base, with 10 bases between. The CDR3 extends over 14 amino acids. Per germline, CDR1 MDHEN and CDR2 SYDVKM. The CDR3 sequence: CASISGGTNEKLFF. In nucleotides, the CDR3 is TGTGCCAGCATTAGCGGAGGAACTAATGAAAAACTGTTTTTT.

This clone was seen more than once but under ten times. The J gene is TRBJ1-2, the V gene TRBV10-3, with D possibly TRBD1 on 6 matching bases. This CDR3 region has 14 residues. V lost 4 bases, J lost 1 base, and 10 bases lay in between. Per germline, CDR1 ENHRY and CDR2 SYGVKD. This CDR3 reads CAISVTGNNYGYTF. CDR3 DNA: TGTGCCATCAGTGTTACAGGGAATAACTATGGCTACACCTTC.

The chain uses TRBV9 and TRBJ1-6; the D gene is possibly TRBD1 (6 bases). In germline, CDR1 is SGDLS, CDR2 YYNGEE. The CDR3 length is 14 residues. Deletions cut 4 bases from V and 9 bases from J, with 14 bases between. Here the CDR3 reads CASSTSDSRSPLHF. The CDR3 DNA follows: TGTGCCAGCAGCACCTCGGACAGTCGTTCACCCCTCCACTTT.

The chain combines TRBV4-1 with TRBJ2-7; weak D call: TRBD1 (5 bases). CDR3 size: 15 residues. Germline V gene sequence: CDR1 MGHRA, CDR2 YSYEKL. Trimming took 5 bases from V and 0 from J, leaving 14 bases between them. The CDR3 reads CASSGQTVSSYEQYF. The CDR3, as DNA: TGCGCCAGCAGCGGCCAGACAGTTTCCTCCTACGAGCAGTACTTC.

In this sample, this clone turned up a few times. One end of the junction fails to match germline, which may point to a read error. This chain links TRBV13 with TRBJ2-7; 7 nucleotides align to TRBD1. CDR1 and CDR2 from the germline V gene are PRHDT and FYEKMQ (reference sequence). This CDR3 contains 13 residues. CDR3 protein: CASSLNRGLHRNF. The CDR3 nucleotides read TGTGCCAGCAGCTTGAACAGGGGTCTGCATCGAAACTTC.

The chain is built from TRBV28 and TRBJ2-7; D gene unclear. With 3 bases removed from V and 2 bases from J, the gap between germline ends came to 8 bases. This CDR3 has 13 amino acids. Germline loops: CDR1 MDHEN, CDR2 SYDVKM. Written as DNA, the CDR3 is TGTGCCAGCAGTTTGGGCCGGACCTACGAGCAGTACTTC. As protein: CASSLGRTYEQYF.

V and J are TRBV7-9 and TRBJ2-7, with 8 bases matching TRBD1. CDR3 length equals 16 residues. CDR1 is SEHNR and CDR2 is FQNEAQ in the germline V gene (reference sequence). V lost 5 bases, J lost 3 bases, and 12 bases stayed unmatched. The CDR3 sequence is CASSAIGTGPSYEQYF. The CDR3 DNA reads as TGTGCCAGCAGCGCGATAGGGACAGGCCCTAGCTACGAGCAGTACTTC.

The rearrangement links TRBV6-1 to TRBJ2-5; possibly TRBD1 for D (5 bases). V was shortened by 5 bases and J by 2 bases, with 9 bases between the two germline ends. The CDR3 sequence is 13 residues long. CDR1 is MNHNS and CDR2 is SASEGT in the germline V gene. For the CDR3, the DNA is TGTGCCAGCAGTAGGACATCTCAAGAGACCCAGTACTTC. It specifies CASSRTSQETQYF.

The table lists this clone with a few counts. CDR3 in amino acids: CASSLNYRGRDQPQHF. In DNA form, the CDR3 reads TGTGCCAGCAGTTTAAATTACAGGGGACGCGATCAGCCCCAGCATTTT. The chain has TRBV28 and TRBJ1-5, with 7 bases aligning to TRBD1. Germline V lookup: CDR1 MDHEN, CDR2 SYDVKM. V shed 2 bases, J shed 5 bases, and the junction held 9 bases outside the gene matches. There are 16 residues in the CDR3.

The chain couples TRBV5-1 to TRBJ2-5, with 8 positions matching TRBD2. CDR3 length: 16 residues. V was pared by 3 bases and J by 1 base, with 8 bases of the junction left unmatched. Looked up from germline, CDR1 is SGHRS and CDR2 is YFSETQ. DNA of the CDR3: TGCGCCAGCAGCTCTACGGGGGGGCCGGGCCAAGAGACCCAGTACTTC. Residues: CASSSTGGPGQETQYF.

The chain uses TRBV23-1 and TRBJ2-4; 13 positions match TRBD2. TRBV23-1 is filed as an ORF, its function uncertain. The CDR3 is made up of 17 amino acids. The J segment lost 1 base and the V segment lost 9 bases, leaving 9 bases of the junction unmatched. CDR3: CARRTSGGVGAKNIQYF. The CDR3 coding sequence is TGCGCCAGGAGAACTAGCGGGGGGGTTGGGGCCAAAAACATTCAGTACTTC.

V and J are TRBV21-1 and TRBJ1-6; the D call TRBD1 from the table was never checked on the DNA. TRBV21-1 is described as a pseudogene. This CDR3 spans 16 amino acids. The CDR3: CASSKGGTGVNSPLHF. CDR3 DNA: TGTGCCAGCAGCAAAGGGGGTACAGGGGTAAATTCACCCCTCCACTTT.

This chain uses TRBV30 with TRBJ2-7, with 8 bases matching TRBD1. The CDR3 loop spans 13 amino acids. Germline V gives CDR1 GTSNPN, CDR2 SVGIG (reference sequence). V lost 7 bases, J lost 2 bases, and 7 bases stayed unmatched. In DNA form, the CDR3 reads TGTGCCTTAAGACAGGGGATTACCTACGAGCAGTACTTC. Encoded protein: CALRQGITYEQYF.

Only one count was recorded for this clone. This sequence joins TRBV25-1 and TRBJ1-4; no reliable D call. V was trimmed by 0 bases and J by 0 bases, leaving 14 bases between them. CDR3 length: 18 residues. The germline V gene encodes CDR1 MGHDK and CDR2 SYGVNS. The CDR3 bases are TGTGCCAGCAGTGAATACGCGGGTTCGATTCCAACTAATGAAAAACTGTTTTTT. Translated: CASSEYAGSIPTNEKLFF.

This rearrangement joins TRBV4-3 to TRBJ2-6; D unresolved. The germline V gene encodes CDR1 LGHNA and CDR2 YSLEER. The CDR3 totals 16 residues. V lost 0 bases to trimming and J lost 0 bases, with 6 bases between them. The CDR3: CASSQDLASGANVLTF. The DNA for the CDR3 is TGCGCCAGCAGCCAAGATCTGGCCTCTGGGGCCAACGTCCTGACTTTC.